These 5 T cell receptor beta chains were all obtained from the same sample, sequenced in a study of blood T cell repertoires in COVID-19. Generated by immunoSEQ multiplex PCR, the TCRdb table keeps only in-frame clones and is missing some. The sample holds about 210,000 clones, roughly 86% seen once. What was sequenced was PBMCs or T cells enriched from blood (not recorded which). Source of these receptors: a man aged 18 to 35 with acute COVID-19.

The rearrangement links TRBV18 to TRBJ2-1; TRBD2 aligns across 10 bases. Germline CDR1 and CDR2: KGHSH and LQKENI. CDR3 length: 15 amino acids. V gave up 6 bases and J gave up 7 bases; unmatched junction bases: 9. The CDR3 sequence is CASSLTSGDSNEQFF. The CDR3, as DNA: TGTGCCAGCTCTCTTACTAGCGGGGACTCAAATGAGCAGTTCTTC.

CDR3 residues: CATSDSGDSMGQFF. CDR3 in DNA: TGTGCCACCAGTGATTCGGGGGACAGTATGGGGCAGTTCTTC. This chain uses TRBV24-1 with TRBJ2-1; D is perhaps TRBD1 (7 bases). There are 14 residues in the CDR3. From germline, CDR1 is KGHDR and CDR2 SFDVKD. Trimming pared 2 bases from V and 12 bases from J, leaving 16 bases between.

CDR3 DNA sequence: TGTGCCAGCAGTTTAACACCACGGAACACTGAAGCTTTCTTT. The encoded protein is CASSLTPRNTEAFF. This chain uses TRBV28 with TRBJ1-1; D gene ambiguous. V was pared by 2 bases and J by 1 base, with 8 bases between. Germline values: CDR1 MDHEN, CDR2 SYDVKM. CDR3 size: 14 residues.

The chain has TRBV19 and TRBJ2-1, with TRBD1 as a possible D gene (6 bases). Germline V gives CDR1 LNHDA, CDR2 SQIVND (reference sequence). V was shortened by 3 bases and J by 2 bases, with 14 bases between the two germline ends. This CDR3 has 16 residues. The CDR3 nucleotides are TGTGCCAGTAGTATTTCGATTACAGGGACCTACAATGAGCAGTTCTTC. It yields the protein CASSISITGTYNEQFF.

The chain links TRBV27 to TRBJ1-2, with D possibly TRBD1 on 6 matching bases. The germline gives CDR1 MNHEY, CDR2 SMNVEV (reference sequence). The germline V and J ends were trimmed by 8 bases and 4 bases, with 20 bases remaining between them. The CDR3 spans 15 residues. The CDR3 loop is CASGTFKQGRYGYTF. The CDR3, as DNA: TGTGCCAGCGGCACCTTTAAACAGGGACGCTATGGCTACACCTTC.